The entry that follows covers one T cell receptor (beta chain) sequence. Its antigen is not yet known. No base quality information exists; no much larger clone differs at one position. TCRbeta CDR3 regions were amplified from genomic DNA by means of the immunoSEQ Assay, a bias-controlled multiplex PCR. In the authors' own workflow: Within the assay, amplification of reference gene primers was used to estimate how many nucleated cells each sample contained. To quantify the absolute abundance of each unique TCRbeta CDR3 rearrangement, sequence reads were collapsed and filtered. For each sample, productive Simpson clonality was calculated as the square root of Simpson's diversity index over productive rearrangements. TCRdb's version of the immuneACCESS table is confined to in-frame rearrangements and falls short of the full clone set. An unresolved V gene accounts for under half of the shortfall where checked; the remainder is of unknown origin. The V and J calls and clone size were taken over from that table, and D and trimming were inferred from the DNA. For this sample the table gives more than 55,000 clones, of which approximately 90% were detected only once. The ten largest make up approximately 8.8% of the sample.

The sample comes from a study of blood T cell repertoires in COVID-19 (dated by TCRdb to the early 2020s). Concerning the study at large: Collaborator samples came from the United States, Italy and Spain and covered acute and convalescent phases of COVID-19. The material from the prospective study consisted of cDNA or gDNA derived from T cells, B-cell-depleted T cells, or PBMCs. The dataset comprised deeply sampled blood TCRbeta repertoires from subjects exposed to, actively infected with, or recovered from COVID-19. The repertoires were released in a freely available public database intended as a resource for research on the immune response to SARS-CoV-2. Samples came from the ongoing ImmuneRACE study (first 160 participants) plus 1,254 subjects from 6 global collaborators. A de-identified subject ID, COVID-19 status, age in years and sex were almost always included in the sample metadata. Where HLA class I and class II types were available, the types were taken from metadata supplied by the sample provider, not from assay-based typing.

The V end loses 4 bases and the J end loses 11 bases, and a stretch of 12 bases separates them. The CDR3 has 12 amino acids, counting the end cysteine and phenylalanine. Only CDR3 DNA is held: 36 bases, read in frame from base 1. The germline V gene encodes CDR1 MGHRA and CDR2 YSYEKL. Results the study describes overall, beyond this receptor: Clinical and demographic metadata were provided uncurated, with the amount varying by source and participant.

Each collaborating institution followed its own protocols to collect whole blood in K2EDTA tubes. For TCRbeta analysis, collaborators shipped samples as frozen whole blood, isolated PBMCs, or DNA extracted from either of those sample types. The rearrangement joined TRBV4-1 to TRBJ1-5; tentative D gene TRBD1, with 5 bases matching. The sequenced sample consisted of peripheral blood. This clonotype was sampled from a human donor with active COVID-19. The donor label of this sample is uncertain. The CDR3 region: CASSLNEGAQHF. The DNA sequence follows: TGCGCCAGCAGCCTTAACGAAGGGGCCCAGCATTTT.